This entry features one TCR beta chain sequence. These data are taken from a study of blood T cell repertoires in COVID-19. The overall study: Whether acute or convalescent, the COVID-19 samples came from the United States, Italy and Spain. The cDNA or gDNA used as material had been derived from T cells, B-cell-depleted T cells, or PBMCs.

Germline V CDR1 and CDR2: SGHTA, FQGNSA. The CDR3 is 14 amino acids. The V segment lost 4 bases and the J segment 5 bases; nucleotides outside the gene matches: 5. Original methodology: Estimates of nucleated cell counts were drawn from the amplification of reference gene primers. The protocol was immunoSEQ multiplex PCR, while the TCRdb copy is restricted to in-frame clones and leaves out a portion. V and J calls and clone size are copied from that table; D and trimming were computed from the DNA. This sample has more than 250,000 clones, with approximately 85% found just once. J is TRBJ1-2 and V is TRBV7-2, with 9 bases identical to TRBD1. Sequences were obtained from peripheral blood. The TCR originated in a man aged 50 or older with active or convalescent COVID-19. CDR3 amino acids: CASSSDRGGYGYTF. CDR3 in DNA: TGTGCCAGCAGCTCGGACAGGGGTGGGTATGGCTACACCTTC.